The rows below give T cell receptor beta chains drawn from one sample of a study of metastatic and nonmetastatic thyroid tumors. With MiXCR, TCRdb called clones anew from the PCR reads. The repertoire holds approximately 30,000 clones, with about 15% as singletons. The sequenced sample consisted of blood. The receptor set was obtained from a female donor with papillary thyroid cancer or a benign thyroid nodule (not recorded which). Some clones in this sample may be carry-over from other donors' samples. CDR3s include the opening cysteine and the closing phenylalanine or tryptophan.

j_call	v_call	cdr3_aa
TRBJ1-1	TRBV6-2/TRBV6-3	CASSYGGTGMNTEAFF
TRBJ2-7	TRBV7-9	CASSGFLDQIYEQYF
TRBJ2-7	TRBV7-9	CASSHPERAPYEQYF
TRBJ1-4	TRBV13	CASSFRDRNNEKLFF
TRBJ1-2	TRBV7-9	CASSLVGGTGGYTF
TRBJ2-1	TRBV4-2	CASSQDPVGGTNNEQFF
TRBJ1-2	TRBV2	CASSEDPPGGYTF
TRBJ2-7	TRBV6-1	CASSVQGQASYEQYF
TRBJ2-3	TRBV20-1	CSARDSGLVHPTDTQYF
TRBJ2-1	TRBV9	CASSFGSVGYSSYNEQFF
TRBJ2-1	TRBV10-3	CAISEPLEGGHHEQFF
TRBJ1-2	TRBV5-1	CASSLDRDGYTF
TRBJ2-2	TRBV14	CASRPSGGTGELFF
TRBJ2-1	TRBV20-1	CSANQRGWRGYNEQFF
TRBJ1-3	TRBV6-1	CASRSGTGSVNTIYF
TRBJ2-1	TRBV3-1	CASSQGREPWNEQFF
TRBJ2-1	TRBV6-5	CASSYGSSGMQFF
TRBJ1-5	TRBV15	CATSTDGTGGFNQPQHF
TRBJ2-1	TRBV20-1	CSARDEAGPSYNEQFF
TRBJ2-7	TRBV28	CASSLVRSSGRGEQYF
TRBJ1-1	TRBV18	CASSPLVNTEAFF
TRBJ2-1	TRBV20-1	CSASRPGLGSSYNEQFF
TRBJ2-7	TRBV5-1	CASSLASGRYEQYF
TRBJ2-7	TRBV28	CASSPLYPSSYEQYF